These T cell receptor beta chains were read from a single sample in a study of shared clonotypes between healthy human individuals. Repertoires were generated with immunoSEQ multiplex PCR, while TCRdb's copy carries only in-frame clones and drops some. The data show about a million clones, approximately 77% seen once. Sequencing used memory CD4+ T cells from PBMCs. These receptors all come from a man between 18 and 29 years old in good health. Some clones in this sample may be carry-over from other donors' samples. The CDR3 runs from the conserved cysteine through the conserved F or W. D genes are given only for firm matches. For some rows the clone size is stated as once, few or many, or as a class when expanded; others skip it.

D	J	V	size	DNA	CDR3
TRBD1	TRBJ1-1	TRBV5-3	-	TGTGCCAGAAGTCAGCACCCGACAGGGGGCGTTACTGAAGCTTTCTTT	CARSQHPTGGVTEAFF
-	TRBJ2-7	TRBV15	-	TGTGCCACCAGCAGAGATCGTGCCGCCTACGAGCAGTACTTC	CATSRDRAAYEQYF
-	TRBJ1-2	TRBV5-1	-	TGCGCCAGCAGCACCCAGGACAGTACCAATGGCTACACCTTC	CASSTQDSTNGYTF
-	TRBJ2-1	TRBV18	few	TGTGCCAGCTCACCGGTAGGCAGGGGGGCGTCCGATGAGCAGTTCTTC	CASSPVGRGASDEQFF
-	TRBJ2-7	TRBV6-1	-	TGTGCCAGCAGTGAAGGGCGAGACTCCGTCTACGAGCAGTACTTC	CASSEGRDSVYEQYF
TRBD1	TRBJ1-1	TRBV7-2	once	TGTGCCAGCAGCTTACAGGGGGCTATGAACACTGAAGCTTTCTTT	CASSLQGAMNTEAFF
-	TRBJ1-4	TRBV7-9	-	TGTGCCAGCAGCGGCCCTGGCGCAGGGAATGAAAAACTGTTTTTT	CASSGPGAGNEKLFF
-	TRBJ2-6	TRBV6-1	-	TGTGCCAGCAGTGTCCGGTATACGTCTGGGGCCAACGTCCTGACTTTC	CASSVRYTSGANVLTF
TRBD2	TRBJ2-1	TRBV27	-	TGTGCCAGCAGTTTCGGACTAGCCTCCTACAATGAGCAGTTCTTC	CASSFGLASYNEQFF
-	TRBJ2-5	TRBV2	-	TGTGCCAGCAGTAGACTGGGGGGCTTACAAGAGACCCAGTACTTC	CASSRLGGLQETQYF
-	TRBJ2-7	TRBV11-2	-	TGTGCCAGCAGCTCCCCGCGGCTAGGGCTCTACGAGCAGTACTTC	CASSSPRLGLYEQYF
-	TRBJ2-7	TRBV18	-	TGTGCCAGCTCACCCCAGGGAGTCTACGAGCAGTACTTC	CASSPQGVYEQYF
TRBD2	TRBJ2-1	TRBV30	-	TGTGCCTGGAACCCGGGACTAGCGGCCTACAATGAGCAGTTCTTC	CAWNPGLAAYNEQFF
-	TRBJ1-5	TRBV15	-	TGTGCCACCAGCAGAGCCCTTCAAGAAAATCAGCCCCAGCATTTT	CATSRALQENQPQHF
-	TRBJ2-3	TRBV5-1	-	TGCGCCAGCAGCCAGACCGATACGCAGTATTTT	CASSQTDTQYF
-	TRBJ2-7	TRBV4-2	-	TGTGCCAGCAGCCAAGATTGGGGCAGCTACTACGAGCAGTACTTC	CASSQDWGSYYEQYF
TRBD1	TRBJ2-7	TRBV29-1	-	TGCAGCGTAGTGAGGGGACAGGGAGGCGACGAGCAGTACTTC	CSVVRGQGGDEQYF
-	TRBJ2-7	TRBV9	-	TGTGCCAGCAGCGCATTCGGGGACTCCTACGAGCAGTACTTC	CASSAFGDSYEQYF
TRBD1	TRBJ1-1	TRBV7-3	-	TGTGCCAGCAGCTTAACGCCGACAGGGACGAACACTGAAGCTTTCTTT	CASSLTPTGTNTEAFF
TRBD2	TRBJ2-7	TRBV2	once	TGTGCCAGCAGTGGGACTAGCGGGAGGTCCGAGCAGTACTTC	CASSGTSGRSEQYF
-	TRBJ2-7	TRBV9	-	TGTGCCACCCAAGGGGTAGCGGCCTCAGGACACGAGCAGTACTTC	CATQGVAASGHEQYF
-	TRBJ2-3	TRBV6-1	-	TGTGCCAGCAGTGAAGATGGACGGCAGGGTACGCAGTATTTT	CASSEDGRQGTQYF
-	TRBJ2-7	TRBV7-2	once	TGTGCCAGCAGCTTAGGAGCCCCCTGGGGCTCCTACGAGCAGTACTTC	CASSLGAPWGSYEQYF